One T cell receptor beta chain is described in this entry. This specimen comes from a study of cytomegalovirus exposure and HLA in healthy donors. Per the germline V gene, CDR1 is SNHLY and CDR2 is FYNNEI. This CDR3 spans 14 amino acids. The J segment lost 9 bases and the V segment lost 6 bases, leaving 9 bases of the junction unmatched. Here immunoSEQ multiplex PCR was the method, and the copy in TCRdb shows in-frame clones only, minus some. The profile shows 330,000 or so clones, around 86% of them singletons. Material for sequencing was PBMCs. This clonotype was obtained from a woman aged 18 to 35 in good health and CMV-seronegative. V gene TRBV2 combines with J gene TRBJ2-1; 9 nucleotides line up with TRBD2. The CDR3 loop is CASRWRVLAGEQFF. The CDR3 DNA is TGTGCCAGCAGGTGGAGAGTACTAGCGGGTGAGCAGTTCTTC.